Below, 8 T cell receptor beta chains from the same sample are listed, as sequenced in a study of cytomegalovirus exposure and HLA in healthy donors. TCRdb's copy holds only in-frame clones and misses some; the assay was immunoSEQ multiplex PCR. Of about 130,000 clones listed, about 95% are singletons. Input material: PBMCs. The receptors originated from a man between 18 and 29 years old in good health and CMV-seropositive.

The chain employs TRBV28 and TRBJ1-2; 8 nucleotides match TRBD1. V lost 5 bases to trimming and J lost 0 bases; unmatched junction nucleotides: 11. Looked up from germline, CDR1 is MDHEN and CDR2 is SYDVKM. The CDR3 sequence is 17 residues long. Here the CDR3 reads CASSQWDRLSANYGYTF. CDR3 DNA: TGTGCCAGCAGTCAGTGGGACAGGCTTTCAGCTAACTATGGCTACACCTTC.

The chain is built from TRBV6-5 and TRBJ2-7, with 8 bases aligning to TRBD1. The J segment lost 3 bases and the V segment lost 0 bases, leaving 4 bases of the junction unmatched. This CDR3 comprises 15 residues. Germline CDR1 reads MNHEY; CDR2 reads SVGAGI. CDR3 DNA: TGTGCCAGCAGTTACTCGTTTGACAGGGGCTACGAGCAGTACTTC. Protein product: CASSYSFDRGYEQYF.

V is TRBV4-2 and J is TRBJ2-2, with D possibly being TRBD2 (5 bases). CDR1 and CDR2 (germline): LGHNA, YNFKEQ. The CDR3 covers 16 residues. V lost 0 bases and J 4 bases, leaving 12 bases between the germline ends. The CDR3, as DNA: TGTGCCAGCAGCCAAGATAAACGGAGGAGCACCGGGGAGCTGTTTTTT. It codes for CASSQDKRRSTGELFF.

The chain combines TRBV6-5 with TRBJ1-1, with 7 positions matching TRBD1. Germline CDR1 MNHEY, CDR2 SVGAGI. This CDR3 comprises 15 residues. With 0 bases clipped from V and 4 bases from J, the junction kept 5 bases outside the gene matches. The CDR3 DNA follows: TGTGCCAGCAGTTACTCGTCAGGGGGTAGCACTGAAGCTTTCTTT. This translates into CASSYSSGGSTEAFF.

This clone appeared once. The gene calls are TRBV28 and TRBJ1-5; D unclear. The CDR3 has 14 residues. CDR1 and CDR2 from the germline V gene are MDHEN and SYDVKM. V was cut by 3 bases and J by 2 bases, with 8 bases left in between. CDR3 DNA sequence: TGTGCCAGCAGTTTTCTGTCGGGCAATCAGCCCCAGCATTTT. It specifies CASSFLSGNQPQHF.

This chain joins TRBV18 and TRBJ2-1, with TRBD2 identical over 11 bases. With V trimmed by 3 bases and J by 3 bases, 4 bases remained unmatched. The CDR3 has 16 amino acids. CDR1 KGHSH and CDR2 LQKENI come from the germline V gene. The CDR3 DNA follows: TGTGCCAGCTCACCGTCCACTAGCGGGAGCTACAATGAGCAGTTCTTC. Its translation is CASSPSTSGSYNEQFF.

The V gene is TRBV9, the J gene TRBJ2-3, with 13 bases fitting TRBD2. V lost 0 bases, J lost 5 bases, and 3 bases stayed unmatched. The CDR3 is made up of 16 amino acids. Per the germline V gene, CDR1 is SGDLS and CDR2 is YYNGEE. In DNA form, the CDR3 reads TGTGCCAGCAGCGTAGGCGGACTAGCGGGAGTAGATACGCAGTATTTT. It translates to CASSVGGLAGVDTQYF.

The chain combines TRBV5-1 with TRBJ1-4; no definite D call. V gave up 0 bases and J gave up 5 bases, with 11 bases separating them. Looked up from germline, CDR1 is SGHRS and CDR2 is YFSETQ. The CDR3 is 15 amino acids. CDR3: CASSLGAQLNEKLFF. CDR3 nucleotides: TGCGCCAGCAGCTTGGGGGCACAGCTAAATGAAAAACTGTTTTTT.